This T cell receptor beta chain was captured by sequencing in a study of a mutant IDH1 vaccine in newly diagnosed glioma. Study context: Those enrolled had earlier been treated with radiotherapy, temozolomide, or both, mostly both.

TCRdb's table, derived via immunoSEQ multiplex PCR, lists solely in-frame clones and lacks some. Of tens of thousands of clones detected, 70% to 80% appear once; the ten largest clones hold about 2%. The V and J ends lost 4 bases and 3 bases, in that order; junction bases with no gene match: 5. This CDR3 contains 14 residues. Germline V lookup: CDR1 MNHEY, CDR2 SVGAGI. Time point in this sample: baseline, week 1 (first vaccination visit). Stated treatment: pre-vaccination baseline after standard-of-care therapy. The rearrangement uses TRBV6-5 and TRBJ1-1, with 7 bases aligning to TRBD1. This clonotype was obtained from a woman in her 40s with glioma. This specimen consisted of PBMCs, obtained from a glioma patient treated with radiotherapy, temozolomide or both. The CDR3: CASSLRTGYTEAFF. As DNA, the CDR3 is TGTGCCAGCAGTTTACGGACAGGCTACACTGAAGCTTTCTTT.